These 27 T cell receptor beta chains originate from one sample sequenced in a study of blood T cell repertoires in COVID-19. Profiled with immunoSEQ multiplex PCR; TCRdb holds only in-frame clones, not every one. Here the sample spans about 140,000 clones, approximately 84% being singletons. The sample comprised PBMCs or T cells enriched from blood (not recorded which). The receptor source for this set is a woman in her fifties or sixties with acute COVID-19.

The V call is TRBV11-2, the J call TRBJ2-7; D is undetermined. The CDR3 consists of 19 residues. Germline values: CDR1 SGHAT, CDR2 FQNNGV. Trimming pared 0 bases from V and 4 bases from J, leaving 25 bases between. The CDR3 bases are TGTGCCAGCAGCTTAGATCTGGGTCTATACCACTACTCGGGTTACGAGCAGTACTTC. Protein product: CASSLDLGLYHYSGYEQYF.

V usage is TRBV28 and J usage is TRBJ2-4; perhaps TRBD1 as D (5 bases). Germline values: CDR1 MDHEN, CDR2 SYDVKM. This CDR3 has 14 amino acids. V dropped 5 bases and J dropped 6 bases, with 14 bases sitting between them. CDR3 sequence reads: CASSRAGQGNIQYF. CDR3 sequence (DNA): TGTGCCAGCAGTAGAGCTGGGCAGGGAAACATTCAGTACTTC.

J is TRBJ2-6 and V is TRBV5-1, with D tentatively TRBD1 (5 bases). Deletions cut 0 bases from V and 1 base from J, with 14 bases between. The length of the CDR3 is 18 residues. Germline V lookup: CDR1 SGHRS, CDR2 YFSETQ. Here the CDR3 DNA reads TGCGCCAGCAGCTTGGGGTCAGGGTTAAAGTCTGGGGCCAACGTCCTGACTTTC. This sequence encodes CASSLGSGLKSGANVLTF.

This clone has only a few counts. V gene TRBV30 combines with J gene TRBJ1-1, with 10 bases fitting TRBD1. The CDR3 length is 13 residues. J lost 3 bases, V lost 3 bases, and 1 base had no gene match. CDR1 and CDR2 (germline): GTSNPN, SVGIG (reference sequence). CDR3 protein: CAWRGQGYTEAFF. The CDR3 coding sequence is TGTGCCTGGAGGGGACAGGGGTACACTGAAGCTTTCTTT.

This chain connects TRBV29-1 to TRBJ2-5, with D tentatively TRBD2 (6 bases). Trimming removed 4 bases from V and 4 bases from J, with 13 bases in between. The CDR3 is made up of 13 amino acids. Per germline, CDR1 SQVTM and CDR2 ANQGSEA. CDR3 sequence (DNA): TGCAGCGTTGGAGGCGGGATCGGAGAGACCCAGTACTTC. As protein: CSVGGGIGETQYF.

The chain has TRBV30 and TRBJ1-2, with 9 bases that match TRBD1. The CDR3 sequence is 12 residues long. J gave up 7 bases and V 8 bases, and 8 bases lay outside the gene matches. The germline CDR1 and CDR2 sequences are GTSNPN and SVGIG (reference sequence). CDR3 coding DNA: TGTGCCGGGGGACAGGGTTCTTTTGGCTACACCTTC. It encodes CAGGQGSFGYTF.

The chain is built from TRBV11-3 and TRBJ2-2; no reliable D call. The V end lost 3 bases, the J end lost 3 bases, and 5 bases lay between the germline ends. Looked up from germline, CDR1 is SGHNT and CDR2 is YENEEA. The CDR3 runs to 13 residues. The CDR3 sequence: CASSFEYTGELFF. CDR3 nucleotides: TGTGCCAGCAGCTTCGAGTACACCGGGGAGCTGTTTTTT.

This clone was counted between two and nine times. This chain connects TRBV6-5 to TRBJ2-3; D is possibly TRBD2 (7 bases). V was cut by 6 bases and J by 4 bases, with 14 bases left in between. The CDR3 runs to 14 residues. The V gene's germline CDR1 is MNHEY and CDR2 SVGAGI. CDR3 coding DNA: TGTGCCAGCAGCCTGGGGGGGGCCGCAGATACGCAGTATTTT. As protein: CASSLGGAADTQYF.

The rearrangement links TRBV7-9 to TRBJ2-2; D gene unclear. V lost 5 bases and J 5 bases, leaving 12 bases between the germline ends. The CDR3 is 14 amino acids. CDR1 is SEHNR and CDR2 is FQNEAQ in the germline V gene (reference sequence). CDR3: CASSVSPFTGELFF. CDR3 nucleotides: TGTGCCAGCAGCGTATCCCCTTTTACCGGGGAGCTGTTTTTT.

This clone showed up just once. This chain joins TRBV7-9 and TRBJ2-1, with TRBD2 as a possible D gene (5 bases). Germline V gene sequence: CDR1 SEHNR, CDR2 FQNEAQ (reference sequence). The CDR3 extends over 15 amino acids. Trimming removed 5 bases at V and 8 bases at J, with 19 bases between. CDR3 protein: CASSLRSASPDEQFF. As DNA, the CDR3 is TGTGCCAGCAGCCTACGCTCGGCTAGCCCAGATGAGCAGTTCTTC. The variable domain in full, completed from reference TRBV7-9 and TRBJ2-1, reads DTGVSQNPRHKITKRGQNVTFRCDPISEHNRLYWYRQTLGQGPEFLTYFQNEAQLEKSRLLSDRFSAERPKGSFSTLEIQRTEQGDSAMYLCASSLRSASPDEQFFGPGTRLTVL.

This clone has only a few counts. The chain uses TRBV6-2 or TRBV6-3 and TRBJ2-1, with a weak D call TRBD2 (5 bases). From germline, CDR1 is MNHEY and CDR2 SVGEGT. Between the trimmed V and J ends, which lost 0 bases and 8 bases, there was a span of 8 bases. This CDR3 has 13 amino acids. The CDR3, as DNA: TGTGCCAGCAGTTACTCTGAGGGCGATGAGCAGTTCTTC. Translating it yields CASSYSEGDEQFF.

The chain couples TRBV5-1 to TRBJ2-1; 12 bases are shared with TRBD2. V dropped 4 bases and J dropped 7; count of bases not matched to a gene: 9. The CDR3 is 16 amino acids. The germline V gene encodes CDR1 SGHRS and CDR2 YFSETQ. CDR3 nucleotide sequence: TGCGCCAGCAGCCCCCTACTAGCGGGAGGTGAAAATGAGCAGTTCTTC. It specifies CASSPLLAGGENEQFF.

The rearrangement links TRBV7-2 to TRBJ2-3; the match to TRBD2 covers 7 bases. The CDR3 is 15 amino acids. Looked up from germline, CDR1 is SGHTA and CDR2 is FQGNSA. Trimming cost V 4 bases and J 4 bases; bases outside gene matches: 8. The CDR3, as DNA: TGTGCCAGCAGCTGGGAGGGACTCTTAGCAGATACGCAGTATTTT. Protein sequence: CASSWEGLLADTQYF.

The chain joins TRBV19 to TRBJ1-2, with a tentative D call TRBD1 (6 bases). The CDR3 contains 12 residues. Germline V lookup: CDR1 LNHDA, CDR2 SQIVND (reference sequence). Trimming stripped 7 bases from V and 7 bases from J, with 13 bases between. CDR3 in amino acids: CASTGGGIGYTF. The CDR3 bases are TGTGCCAGTACCGGCGGGGGCATTGGCTACACCTTC. The full variable domain, with the rest looked up from reference TRBV19 and TRBJ1-2, is DGGITQSPKYLFRKEGQNVTLSCEQNLNHDAMYWYRQDPGQGLRLIYYSQIVNDFQKGDIAEGYSVSREKKESFPLTVTSAQKNPTAFYLCASTGGGIGYTFGSGTRLTVV.

As DNA, the CDR3 is TGTGCCAGCAGCCACAAAGACCCCACAGGGTCAGATACGCAGTATTTT. Protein sequence: CASSHKDPTGSDTQYF. This rearrangement joins TRBV5-4 to TRBJ2-3; perhaps TRBD1 as D (6 bases). The V end was cut by 4 bases, the J end by 4 bases, with 19 bases between. This CDR3 region has 16 residues. Germline V gene lookup returns CDR1 SGHNT and CDR2 YYREEE (reference sequence).

J is TRBJ2-7 and V is TRBV6-6, with 7 bases fitting TRBD1. Germline CDR1 reads MNHNY; CDR2 reads SVGAGI (reference sequence). The CDR3 is made up of 12 amino acids. V lost 6 bases and J lost 4; bases outside the gene matches: 3. The CDR3 coding sequence is TGTGCCAGCAGACGACAGGGTTACGAGCAGTACTTC. It translates to CASRRQGYEQYF.

The genes are TRBV9 and TRBJ2-7; TRBD2 matches 7 bases. CDR3 length equals 15 residues. J gave up 4 bases and V 3 bases, and 10 bases lay outside the gene matches. Germline CDR1 reads SGDLS; CDR2 reads YYNGEE. The CDR3 spells CASSAGLPSSYEQYF. As DNA, the CDR3 is TGTGCCAGCAGCGCGGGACTACCCTCCTCTTACGAGCAGTACTTC.

The rearrangement joins TRBV11-3 to TRBJ1-1; 7 bases map to TRBD1. CDR3 length: 14 amino acids. After removal of 3 bases from V and 4 bases from J, the junction contained 5 bases not matched to a gene. Per the germline V gene, CDR1 is SGHNT and CDR2 is YENEEA. The CDR3 DNA follows: TGTGCCAGCAGCTTCGGGACAGCGGGCACTGAAGCTTTCTTT. Protein product: CASSFGTAGTEAFF.

About this clone itself: Other nucleotide sequences in the sample specify the same CDR3. V and J are TRBV28 and TRBJ1-5; TRBD1 aligns across 8 bases. Per the germline V gene, CDR1 is MDHEN and CDR2 is SYDVKM. There are 15 residues in the CDR3. V lost 3 bases to trimming and J lost 4 bases; unmatched junction nucleotides: 5. The CDR3 DNA follows: TGTGCCAGCAGTTTCGGCACAGGGGGTAATCAGCCCCAGCATTTT. This sequence encodes CASSFGTGGNQPQHF.

The CDR3 is CAISDGSGAPRAQYF. CDR3 nucleotides: TGTGCCATCAGTGATGGGTCAGGGGCCCCGCGGGCCCAGTACTTC. The chain links TRBV10-3 to TRBJ2-5; TRBD1 might be the D (6 bases). Trimming removed 3 bases from V and 9 bases from J, with 20 bases in between. This CDR3 comprises 15 residues. In germline, CDR1 is ENHRY, CDR2 SYGVKD.

The chain is built from TRBV2 and TRBJ2-4; 10 bases match TRBD1. Germline CDR1 SNHLY, CDR2 FYNNEI. With V trimmed by 4 bases and J by 2 bases, 8 bases remained unmatched. This CDR3 is built from 17 residues. The DNA for the CDR3 is TGTGCCAGCAGTGGAGTCGGACAGGGGGGGTCCAAAAACATTCAGTACTTC. Its protein product is CASSGVGQGGSKNIQYF.

The chain employs TRBV7-8 and TRBJ1-1, with TRBD1 as a possible D gene (5 bases). The germline CDR1 and CDR2 sequences are SGHVS and FQNEAQ. Trimming removed 0 bases at V and 1 base at J, with 15 bases between. The CDR3 is made up of 17 amino acids. CDR3 bases: TGTGCCAGCAGCTTAGCTGAACCCAACAGGCAGAACACTGAAGCTTTCTTT. It codes for CASSLAEPNRQNTEAFF.

The chain recombines TRBV20-1 with TRBJ1-2; 9 positions agree with TRBD1. Germline CDR1 DFQATT, CDR2 SNEGSKA (reference sequence). This CDR3 spans 14 amino acids. With 3 bases clipped from V and 2 bases from J, the junction kept 4 bases outside the gene matches. In nucleotides, the CDR3 is TGCAGTGCTAGTAGGACAGGGGCCAACTATGGCTACACCTTC. Protein product: CSASRTGANYGYTF.

The V gene is TRBV4-1, the J gene TRBJ2-2, with D possibly matching TRBD1 (6 bases). Between the trimmed V and J ends, which lost 4 bases and 0 bases, there was a span of 9 bases. This CDR3 contains 15 residues. In germline, CDR1 is MGHRA, CDR2 YSYEKL. CDR3 protein: CASSLGTPNTGELFF. The CDR3 DNA sequence: TGCGCCAGCAGCCTAGGGACACCGAACACCGGGGAGCTGTTTTTT.

The V gene is TRBV20-1, the J gene TRBJ1-1; D gene unclear. V lost 0 bases to trimming and J lost 11 bases, with 10 bases between them. The CDR3 sequence is 11 residues long. Germline values: CDR1 DFQATT, CDR2 SNEGSKA (reference sequence). CDR3 in DNA: TGCAGTGCTAGAGACACAATCGTCGCTTTCTTT. This sequence encodes CSARDTIVAFF.

In DNA form, the CDR3 reads TGTGCCAGCAGCCAACGCCTGGCCGTTGAAGCTTTCTTT. Its protein product is CASSQRLAVEAFF. This chain links TRBV3-1 (or the pseudogene TRBV3-2) with TRBJ1-1; no reliable D call. The V end was cut by 2 bases, the J end by 7 bases, with 11 bases between. This CDR3 is built from 13 residues. Germline V CDR1 and CDR2: LGHDT, YNNKEL (reference sequence).

This rearrangement joins TRBV5-5 to TRBJ2-5, with D perhaps TRBD2 (5 bases). Germline CDR1 is SGHKS and CDR2 is YYEKEE (reference sequence). The CDR3 contains 14 residues. V shed 2 bases and J shed 3 bases, with 11 bases lying between them. In DNA, the CDR3 is TGTGCCAGCAGCTTTGCGGACTTAGAAGAGACCCAGTACTTC. It codes for CASSFADLEETQYF.